A single sample gave rise to the 30 T cell receptor beta chains below, sequenced in a study of T cells in Graves' hyperthyroidism and ophthalmopathy. The CDR3 regions of TCR beta were amplified from RNA transcripts. When the TCR CDR3 underwent first-round RT-PCR, the HTBI primer set was used. TCRdb re-called the multiplex PCR reads with MiXCR, one entry per CDR3 protein. This sample has about 200,000 distinct CDR3 sequences, with about a sixth found just once. Sequenced input: blood. All receptors derive from a woman aged 45-65 years with Graves' hyperthyroidism.

V usage is TRBV2 and J usage is TRBJ2-7, with D perhaps being TRBD1 or TRBD2 (5 bases each). The CDR3 covers 13 residues. Per germline, CDR1 SNHLY and CDR2 FYNNEI. V was trimmed by 6 bases and J by 0 bases, leaving 9 bases between them. Here the CDR3 DNA reads TGTGCCAGCAGCAGGGAGTTCTCCTACGAGCAGTACTTC. This translates into CASSREFSYEQYF.

This clonotype has a count of ten or more. This chain joins TRBV20-1 and TRBJ2-7, with 9 bases lining up with TRBD1. This CDR3 spans 13 amino acids. V was pared by 6 bases and J by 1 base, with 4 bases of the junction left unmatched. Germline V lookup: CDR1 DFQATT, CDR2 SNEGSKA (reference sequence). CDR3 loop: CSAGQGRSYEQYF. In DNA, the CDR3 is TGCAGTGCCGGACAGGGGAGATCCTACGAGCAGTACTTC.

Regarding this clonotype: Given a much more abundant clone one base away, this may be a read error. The chain carries TRBV27 and TRBJ2-7, with 7 bases identical to TRBD2. Germline CDR1 is MNHEY and CDR2 is SMNVEV (reference sequence). The CDR3 runs to 11 residues. After removal of 4 bases from V and 7 bases from J, the junction contained 1 base not matched to a gene. DNA of the CDR3: TGTGCCAGCAGTTGGGAGGGGGAGCAGTACTTC. It encodes CASSWEGEQYF.

This clonotype came up many times. The chain combines TRBV7-2 with TRBJ2-7, with D perhaps being TRBD1 or TRBD2 (5 bases each). V was clipped by 7 bases and J by 2 bases, with 15 bases between them. The germline V gene encodes CDR1 SGHTA and CDR2 FQGNSA. The CDR3 is 14 residues long. The CDR3 reads CASNPGQWTYEQYF. In DNA form, the CDR3 reads TGTGCCAGCAACCCGGGGCAGTGGACCTACGAGCAGTACTTC.

V gene TRBV20-1 combines with J gene TRBJ2-7, with D hard to call. This CDR3 region has 14 residues. Germline CDR1 and CDR2: DFQATT and SNEGSKA (reference sequence). V was cut by 6 bases and J by 7 bases, with 22 bases left in between. CDR3 in amino acids: CSANRLSWGGEQYF. The CDR3 coding sequence is TGCAGTGCGAATAGGTTATCCTGGGGTGGGGAGCAGTACTTC.

This clonotype was observed many times. The rearrangement uses TRBV29-1 and TRBJ1-1; the match to TRBD1 covers 8 bases. Germline V CDR1 and CDR2: SQVTM, ANQGSEA. There are 15 residues in the CDR3. Trimming removed 3 bases from V and 5 bases from J; junction bases left unmatched: 11. CDR3 loop: CSVEARGLPRTEAFF. DNA of the CDR3: TGCAGCGTTGAGGCCAGGGGGCTTCCAAGGACTGAAGCTTTCTTT.

J is TRBJ1-1 and V is TRBV6-2 or TRBV6-3; no firm D call. V was trimmed by 6 bases and J by 1 base, leaving 12 bases between them. The CDR3 contains 14 residues. From germline, CDR1 is MNHEY and CDR2 SVGEGT. CDR3 residues: CASRERSSNTEAFF. CDR3 sequence (DNA): TGTGCCAGCAGGGAGAGGTCATCGAACACTGAAGCTTTCTTT.

This clonotype was counted ten times or more. V is TRBV5-1 and J is TRBJ1-2; 7 positions match TRBD1. Germline CDR1 is SGHRS and CDR2 is YFSETQ. The CDR3 spans 15 residues. The ends lost 9 bases at V and 6 bases at J; junction bases unmatched: 17. CDR3 DNA: TGCGCCACTACGGGACAGCCTACTAATTTAGATGGCTACACCTTC. Protein product: CATTGQPTNLDGYTF. The full variable domain, its missing parts supplied by reference TRBV5-1 and TRBJ1-2, is KAGVTQTPRYLIKTRGQQVTLSCSPISGHRSVSWYQQTPGQGLQFLFEYFSETQRNKGNFPGRFSGRQFSNSRSEMNVSTLELGDSALYLCATTGQPTNLDGYTFGSGTRLTVV.

This clonotype was counted at least ten times. The chain joins TRBV3-1 to TRBJ2-7, with 7 nucleotides matching TRBD2. The germline V gene encodes CDR1 LGHDT and CDR2 YNNKEL (reference sequence). V lost 6 bases, J lost 2 bases, and 7 bases stayed unmatched. The CDR3 has 14 residues. The CDR3 is CASSVFGGAYEQYF. CDR3 coding DNA: TGTGCCAGCAGTGTTTTTGGGGGGGCCTACGAGCAGTACTTC.

This clonotype was seen at least ten times. CDR3 sequence: CASSLVSSAVIGYTF. DNA for the CDR3: TGTGCCAGCAGCTTAGTCTCCAGCGCAGTTATCGGCTACACCTTC. The gene calls are TRBV11-2 and TRBJ1-2; D not resolved. Trimming stripped 1 base from V and 8 bases from J, with 17 bases between. Germline loops: CDR1 SGHAT, CDR2 FQNNGV. The CDR3 has 15 amino acids.

The chain employs TRBV6-1 and TRBJ2-1, with D unclear. CDR1 and CDR2 (germline): MNHNS, SASEGT. V was clipped by 2 bases and J by 2 bases, with 4 bases between them. The CDR3 totals 13 residues. CDR3 in DNA: TGTGCCAGCAGTGAACAAGCCTACAATGAGCAGTTCTTC. This gives the protein CASSEQAYNEQFF.

A few counts support this clonotype. The rearrangement uses TRBV4-2 and TRBJ2-1, with D unclear. CDR1 is LGHNA, CDR2 YNFKEQ, per germline. CDR3 length: 14 amino acids. Deletions cut 2 bases from V and 7 bases from J, with 12 bases between. CDR3 loop: CASSQWLTENEQFF. CDR3 bases: TGTGCCAGCAGCCAATGGCTAACTGAAAATGAGCAGTTCTTC.

This clonotype has more than one count but fewer than ten. In nucleotides, the CDR3 is TGCGCCAGCAGCTTGGCCCAGAGGACGTTTGCGGGAGGGCAGAACACCGGGGAGCTGTTTTTT. This sequence encodes CASSLAQRTFAGGQNTGELFF. The V call is TRBV5-1, the J call TRBJ2-2; TRBD2 matches 9 bases. The V gene end was trimmed by 0 bases and the J gene end by 1 base; junction bases not matched to a gene: 16. This CDR3 is 21 amino acids long. Per germline, CDR1 SGHRS and CDR2 YFSETQ.

A few counts support this clonotype. This chain links TRBV10-3 with TRBJ2-7; maybe TRBD1 (6 bases). CDR3 length equals 15 residues. The V gene's germline CDR1 is ENHRY and CDR2 SYGVKD. With 6 bases removed from V and 5 bases from J, the gap between germline ends came to 20 bases. CDR3 bases: TGTGCCATCAGGGGGAGTGGGGGCGTTTTCGACGAGCAGTACTTC. Amino acids: CAIRGSGGVFDEQYF.

Remarks on this clonotype: A much larger clone lies one base from this, so it may be a read error. The gene calls are TRBV7-2 and TRBJ2-7, with 7 positions matching TRBD1. The CDR3 sequence is 14 residues long. J was trimmed by 3 bases and V by 6 bases; bases with no gene match: 8. Germline loops: CDR1 SGHTA, CDR2 FQGNSA. The CDR3 nucleotides read TGTGCCAGCAGTTACTCGGGACAGAACTACGAGCAGTACTTC. It is translated as CASSYSGQNYEQYF.

This clonotype was recorded many times. The CDR3 reads CASSLPGAGHYGYTF. CDR3 nucleotides: TGTGCCAGCAGCTTGCCGGGCGCAGGGCATTATGGCTACACCTTC. The rearrangement links TRBV5-6 to TRBJ1-2; the D gene is possibly TRBD1 (5 bases). Trimming shortened V by 1 base and J by 5 bases, and 15 bases separated the two germline ends. Germline V gene data show CDR1 as SGHDT and CDR2 as YYEEEE. The CDR3 extends over 15 amino acids.

This clonotype was counted ten times or more. The V call is TRBV10-3, the J call TRBJ1-1; D may be TRBD1 (5 bases). CDR3 length: 17 amino acids. CDR1 ENHRY and CDR2 SYGVKD come from the germline V gene. V lost 0 bases and J lost 0, with 14 bases in between. The CDR3 nucleotides read TGTGCCATCAGTGAGTCCGAGGACACATACATGAACACTGAAGCTTTCTTT. It codes for CAISESEDTYMNTEAFF.

V and J are TRBV12-3 or TRBV12-4 and TRBJ1-4; tentative D call: TRBD1 (5 bases). The CDR3 is 16 residues long. V was pared by 7 bases and J by 4 bases, with 19 bases between. The CDR3 loop is CASTPLAGRGNEKLFF. CDR3 coding DNA: TGTGCCAGCACCCCGTTGGCAGGGAGGGGTAATGAAAAACTGTTTTTT.

This clonotype has only a few counts. J is TRBJ2-1 and V is TRBV11-3; D perhaps matches TRBD2 (6 bases). This CDR3 has 13 residues. CDR1 and CDR2 (germline): SGHNT, YENEEA. V was trimmed by 2 bases and J by 8 bases, leaving 10 bases between them. CDR3 residues: CASSLPPGDEQFF. As DNA, the CDR3 is TGTGCCAGCAGCTTACCCCCGGGGGATGAGCAGTTCTTC.

The CDR3 DNA follows: TGTGCCAGCAGCTTTTTGGGGGCCACTGAAGCTTTCTTT. Amino acid sequence: CASSFLGATEAFF. The gene calls are TRBV5-6 and TRBJ1-1; D may be TRBD1 (6 bases). CDR3 size: 13 residues. Germline values: CDR1 SGHDT, CDR2 YYEEEE. Trimming cost V 2 bases and J 4 bases, with 9 bases left between them.

This clonotype was detected ten times or more. This chain uses TRBV19 with TRBJ1-1, with 8 bases lining up with TRBD1. Trimming took 5 bases from V and 5 from J; bases not matched to a gene: 4. CDR1 and CDR2 (germline): LNHDA, SQIVND (reference sequence). The CDR3 totals 13 residues. The CDR3 DNA follows: TGTGCCAGTAGTCGACAGGGGAGGACTGAAGCTTTCTTT. Amino acids: CASSRQGRTEAFF.

A few counts support this clonotype. Here the CDR3 reads CASRQLAKNIQYF. DNA of the CDR3: TGTGCCAGCAGACAGTTAGCCAAAAACATTCAGTACTTC. This chain joins TRBV27 and TRBJ2-4; the D is unclear. Germline-derived CDR1 and CDR2 are MNHEY and SMNVEV (reference sequence). V gave up 6 bases and J gave up 0 bases, with 6 bases separating them. CDR3 length: 13 residues.

The chain links TRBV5-1 to TRBJ1-3; 8 nucleotides line up with TRBD1. This CDR3 is built from 15 residues. V shed 7 bases and J 2 bases; nucleotides not matched to a gene: 8. Germline loops: CDR1 SGHRS, CDR2 YFSETQ. CDR3 loop: CASGAWTGPGNTIYF. In DNA form, the CDR3 reads TGCGCCAGCGGAGCTTGGACAGGGCCTGGAAACACCATATATTTT.

This clonotype showed up just a few times. The chain has TRBV3-1 and TRBJ2-5, with a tentative D call TRBD2 (6 bases). Germline assignment: CDR1 LGHDT and CDR2 YNNKEL (reference sequence). The CDR3 spans 14 residues. With 4 bases removed from V and 0 bases from J, the gap between germline ends came to 9 bases. The CDR3 nucleotides are TGTGCCAGCAGCCCTAGCGAGGACCAAGAGACCCAGTACTTC. Its protein product is CASSPSEDQETQYF.

This sequence joins TRBV7-2 and TRBJ1-2; TRBD1 aligns across 8 bases. This CDR3 comprises 15 residues. Germline trimming cut 1 base from V and 7 bases from J; bases unmatched to any gene: 8. The germline V gene encodes CDR1 SGHTA and CDR2 FQGNSA. Written as DNA, the CDR3 is TGTGCCAGCAGCTTAGGGGACAGGTTCTTTGCTGGCTACACCTTC. It encodes CASSLGDRFFAGYTF.

This clonotype was recorded many times. The J gene is TRBJ1-1, the V gene TRBV12-3 or TRBV12-4; no clear D gene. The V end lost 3 bases, the J end lost 1 base, and 9 bases lay between the germline ends. The CDR3 spans 14 residues. Written as DNA, the CDR3 is TGTGCCAGCAGTTTTGGGCCGGAGAACACTGAAGCTTTCTTT. It yields the protein CASSFGPENTEAFF.

The V and J genes are TRBV5-1 and TRBJ2-2; 8 nucleotides align to TRBD2. V shed 2 bases and J 2 bases; nucleotides not matched to a gene: 2. This CDR3 contains 15 residues. Germline CDR1 reads SGHRS; CDR2 reads YFSETQ. CDR3 sequence reads: CASSLAGDNTGELFF. The CDR3 nucleotides read TGCGCCAGCAGCTTAGCGGGGGACAACACCGGGGAGCTGTTTTTT.

This clonotype has a count of ten or more. The V gene is TRBV7-2, the J gene TRBJ1-5; no reliable D call. Germline CDR1 SGHTA, CDR2 FQGNSA. The CDR3 spans 13 residues. Trimming took 3 bases from V and 3 from J, leaving 6 bases between them. The DNA for the CDR3 is TGTGCCAGCAGCTTGGTCATCAATCAGCCCCAGCATTTT. It codes for CASSLVINQPQHF.

The V and J genes are TRBV9 and TRBJ2-2, with D possibly TRBD1 on 5 matching bases. Germline CDR1 reads SGDLS; CDR2 reads YYNGEE. With 6 bases removed from V and 3 bases from J, the gap between germline ends came to 9 bases. This CDR3 is built from 13 residues. The CDR3 DNA is TGTGCCAGCACGGCCAGGGACACCGGGGAGCTGTTTTTT. It encodes CASTARDTGELFF.

This clonotype was seen only a few times. The genes are TRBV12-3 or TRBV12-4 and TRBJ2-7; perhaps D is TRBD1 or TRBD2 (6 bases each). CDR3 length: 12 amino acids. The V end lost 7 bases, the J end lost 5 bases, and 12 bases lay between the germline ends. The CDR3 nucleotides are TGTGCCAGCACCGGGGGCCCCCACGAGCAGTACTTC. It translates to CASTGGPHEQYF.